The sample holds a few counts of the clone carrying this T cell receptor (beta chain). Antigen: not known. This specimen belongs to a study of regulatory T cells in long-lasting Graves disease. Described time point: persistent/refractory GD, antithyroid drugs over 5 years with positive TRAb. Isolated PBMC RNA provided the starting material for the TCR library. From an endocrinology department in Xi'an, China, came the patients. Study-wide points: Thyroid tissue was not studied; only peripheral blood was. Among persistent patients, a larger number of public clonotypes were shared (around 3,000) than among newly diagnosed patients (about 970).

The TCR beta library used iRepertoire HTBI primers with Arm-PCR amplification of CDR3. From the multiplex PCR reads, TCRdb called clonotypes with MiXCR, one entry per CDR3 protein. The sample yields about 400,000 distinct CDR3 sequences, less than 25% seen once. CDR1 and CDR2 (germline): MNHEY, SVGAGI. The CDR3 spans 15 residues. V shed 2 bases, J shed 4 bases, and the junction held 4 bases outside the gene matches. The TCR sequence derives from a female donor with Graves disease. This specimen consisted of peripheral blood mononuclear cells (PBMCs), obtained when the disease was refractory, from a patient treated with antithyroid drugs. The chain has TRBV6-5 and TRBJ2-1; 8 bases map to TRBD2. CDR3 in amino acids: CASSYSGSGYNEQFF. Written as DNA, the CDR3 is TGTGCCAGCAGTTACAGCGGGAGTGGATACAATGAGCAGTTCTTC.